Below, 5 T cell receptor beta chains from the same sample are listed, as sequenced in a study of blood T cell repertoires in COVID-19. The table came from immunoSEQ multiplex PCR; TCRdb's copy has only in-frame clones and leaves some out. The data contain approximately 120,000 clones, approximately 80% of them seen just once; the ten biggest clones take up more than 15%. The material sequenced was peripheral blood. The source of these receptors is a man older than 75 with acute or convalescent COVID-19.

The V and J genes are TRBV18 and TRBJ2-7; D is possibly TRBD1 (7 bases). The V end was cut by 3 bases, the J end by 2 bases, with 11 bases between. This CDR3 has 14 amino acids. Germline CDR1 is KGHSH and CDR2 is LQKENI. CDR3 sequence: CASSPLRGAYEQYF. DNA for the CDR3: TGTGCCAGCTCACCGCTCAGGGGGGCCTACGAGCAGTACTTC. Supplemented by reference TRBV18 and TRBJ2-7, the full variable domain reads NAGVMQNPRHLVRRRGQEARLRCSPMKGHSHVYWYRQLPEEGLKFMVYLQKENIIDESGMPKERFSAEFPKEGPSILRIQQVVRGDSAAYFCASSPLRGAYEQYFGPGTRLTVT.

The J gene is TRBJ1-1, the V gene TRBV3-1 (or the pseudogene TRBV3-2), with a weak D call TRBD1 (6 bases). CDR1 and CDR2 from the germline V gene are LGHDT and YNNKEL (reference sequence). Trimming removed 5 bases at V and 3 bases at J, with 22 bases between. The CDR3 spans 17 residues. The CDR3 coding sequence is TGTGCCAGCAGCACCAAGATCCGAACAGGGCGGGACACTGAAGCTTTCTTT. Its translation: CASSTKIRTGRDTEAFF.

This clone has only one observation. The V gene is TRBV27, the J gene TRBJ1-1; 7 bases agree with TRBD1. The CDR3 consists of 15 residues. CDR1 is MNHEY and CDR2 is SMNVEV in the germline V gene (reference sequence). The junction had 9 bases not matched to a gene; V was cut back by 6 bases and J by 2 bases. The CDR3 is CASSRTGTVNTEAFF. The DNA of the CDR3 is TGTGCCAGCAGCCGAACAGGGACAGTTAACACTGAAGCTTTCTTT.

The table lists this clone with many counts. The CDR3 loop is CASSRKGRGGYTF. The DNA of the CDR3 is TGTGCCAGCAGCCGCAAGGGCAGGGGAGGCTACACCTTC. V usage is TRBV7-8 and J usage is TRBJ1-2; TRBD1 might be the D (6 bases). Germline V gives CDR1 SGHVS, CDR2 FQNEAQ. V gave up 5 bases and J gave up 8 bases, with 15 bases separating them. CDR3 length equals 13 residues.

The rearrangement joins TRBV24-1 to TRBJ2-1; 12 bases fit TRBD2. The ends lost 1 base at V and 8 bases at J; junction bases unmatched: 2. Germline V gene sequence: CDR1 KGHDR, CDR2 SFDVKD. This CDR3 is built from 15 residues. CDR3 sequence reads: CATSDFTSGGYEQFF. In DNA form, the CDR3 reads TGTGCCACCAGTGATTTTACTAGCGGGGGGTATGAGCAGTTCTTC.